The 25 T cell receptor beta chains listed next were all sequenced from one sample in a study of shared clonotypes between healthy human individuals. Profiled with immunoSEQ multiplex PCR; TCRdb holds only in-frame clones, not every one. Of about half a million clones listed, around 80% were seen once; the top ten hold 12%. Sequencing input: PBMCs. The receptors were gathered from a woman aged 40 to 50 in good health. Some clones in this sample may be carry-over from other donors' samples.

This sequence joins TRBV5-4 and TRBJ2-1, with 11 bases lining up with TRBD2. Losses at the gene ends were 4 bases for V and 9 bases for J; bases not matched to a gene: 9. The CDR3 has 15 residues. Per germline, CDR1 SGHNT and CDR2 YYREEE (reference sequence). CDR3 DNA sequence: TGTGCCAGCAGCACTTTAGCGGGAGGGCCCAGTGAGCAGTTCTTC. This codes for CASSTLAGGPSEQFF.

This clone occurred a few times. The CDR3 sequence: CASSETTSPGNEQFF. The CDR3, as DNA: TGTGCCAGCAGTGAAACAACTAGCCCGGGTAATGAGCAGTTCTTC. The chain links TRBV6-1 to TRBJ2-1; weak D call: TRBD2 (6 bases). V lost 2 bases and J 7 bases, leaving 15 bases between the germline ends. The CDR3 length is 15 residues. Germline lookup yields CDR1 MNHNS and CDR2 SASEGT.

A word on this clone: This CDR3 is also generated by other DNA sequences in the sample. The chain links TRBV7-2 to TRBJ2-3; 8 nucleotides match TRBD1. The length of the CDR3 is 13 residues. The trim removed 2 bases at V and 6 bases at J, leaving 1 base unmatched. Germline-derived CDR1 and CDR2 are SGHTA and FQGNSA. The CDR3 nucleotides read TGTGCCAGCAGCTTACAGGGGGCGGATACGCAGTATTTT. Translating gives CASSLQGADTQYF.

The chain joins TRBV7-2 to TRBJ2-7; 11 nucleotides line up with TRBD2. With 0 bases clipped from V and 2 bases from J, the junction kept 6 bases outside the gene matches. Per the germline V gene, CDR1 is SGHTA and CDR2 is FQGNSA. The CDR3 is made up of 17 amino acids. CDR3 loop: CASSLALAGELAYEQYF. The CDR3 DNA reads TGTGCCAGCAGCTTAGCACTAGCGGGAGAGTTGGCCTACGAGCAGTACTTC.

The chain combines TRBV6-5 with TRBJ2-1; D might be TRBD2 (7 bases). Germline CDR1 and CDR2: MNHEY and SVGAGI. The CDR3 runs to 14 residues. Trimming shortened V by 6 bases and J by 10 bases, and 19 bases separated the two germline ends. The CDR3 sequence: CASSRGAPVQEQFF. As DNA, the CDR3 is TGTGCCAGCAGCCGGGGGGCTCCTGTCCAAGAGCAGTTCTTC.

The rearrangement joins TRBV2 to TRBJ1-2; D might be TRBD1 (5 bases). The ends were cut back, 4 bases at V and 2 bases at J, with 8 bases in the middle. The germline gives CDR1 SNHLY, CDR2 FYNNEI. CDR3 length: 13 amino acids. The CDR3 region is CASSVTVNYGYTF. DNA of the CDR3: TGTGCCAGCAGTGTGACAGTCAACTATGGCTACACCTTC. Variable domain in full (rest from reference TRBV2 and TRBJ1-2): EPEVTQTPSHQVTQMGQEVILRCVPISNHLYFYWYRQILGQKVEFLVSFYNNEISEKSEIFDDQFSVERPDGSNFTLKIRSTKLEDSAMYFCASSVTVNYGYTFGSGTRLTVV.

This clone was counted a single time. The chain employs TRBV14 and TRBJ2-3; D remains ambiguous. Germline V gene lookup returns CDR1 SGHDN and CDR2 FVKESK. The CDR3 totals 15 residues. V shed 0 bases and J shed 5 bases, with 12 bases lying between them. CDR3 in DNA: TGTGCCAGCAGCCAAGATAATAGCCTCGTAGATACGCAGTATTTT. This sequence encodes CASSQDNSLVDTQYF.

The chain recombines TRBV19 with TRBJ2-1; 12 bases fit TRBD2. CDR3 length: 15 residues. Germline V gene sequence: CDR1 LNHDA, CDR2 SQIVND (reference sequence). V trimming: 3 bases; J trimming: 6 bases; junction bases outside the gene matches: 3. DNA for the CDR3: TGTGCCAGTAGTATTTCTAGCGGGAGGGCCAATGAGCAGTTCTTC. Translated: CASSISSGRANEQFF.

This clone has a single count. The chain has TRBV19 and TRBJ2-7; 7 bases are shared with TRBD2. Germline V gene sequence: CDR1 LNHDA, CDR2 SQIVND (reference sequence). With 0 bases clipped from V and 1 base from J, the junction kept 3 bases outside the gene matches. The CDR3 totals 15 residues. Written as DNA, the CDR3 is TGTGCCAGTAGTATAGAGCGGGAGCTTTCCTACGAGCAGTACTTC. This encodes CASSIERELSYEQYF.

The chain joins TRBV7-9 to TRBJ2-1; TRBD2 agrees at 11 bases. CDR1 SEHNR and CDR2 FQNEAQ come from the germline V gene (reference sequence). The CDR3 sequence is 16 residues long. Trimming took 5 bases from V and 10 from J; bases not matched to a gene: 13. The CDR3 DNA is TGTGCCAGCAGCATAGTTAGCGGGAGGGCCTACAGGGAGCAGTTCTTC. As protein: CASSIVSGRAYREQFF.

The CDR3 here is CASSQSGRTLSSYNEQFF. The CDR3, as DNA: TGCGCCAGCAGTCAATCGGGTCGGACACTGAGCTCCTACAATGAGCAGTTCTTC. The chain couples TRBV23-1 to TRBJ2-1; tentative D call: TRBD1 (5 bases). TRBV23-1 is noted as an ORF with a role that remains uncertain. Trimming removed 0 bases from V and 0 bases from J, with 15 bases in between. The CDR3 extends over 18 amino acids.

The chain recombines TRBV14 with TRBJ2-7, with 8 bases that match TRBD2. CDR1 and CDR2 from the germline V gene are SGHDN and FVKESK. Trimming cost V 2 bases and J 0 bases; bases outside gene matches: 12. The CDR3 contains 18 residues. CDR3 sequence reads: CASSQSPSGFPSSYEQYF. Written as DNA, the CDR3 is TGTGCCAGCAGCCAAAGCCCTAGCGGGTTCCCGAGCTCCTACGAGCAGTACTTC.

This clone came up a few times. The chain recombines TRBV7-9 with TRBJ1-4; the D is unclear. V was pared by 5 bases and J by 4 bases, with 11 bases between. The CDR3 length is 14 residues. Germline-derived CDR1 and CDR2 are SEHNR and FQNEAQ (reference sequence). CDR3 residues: CASSDVRHNEKLFF. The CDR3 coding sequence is TGTGCCAGCAGCGACGTCAGGCATAATGAAAAACTGTTTTTT.

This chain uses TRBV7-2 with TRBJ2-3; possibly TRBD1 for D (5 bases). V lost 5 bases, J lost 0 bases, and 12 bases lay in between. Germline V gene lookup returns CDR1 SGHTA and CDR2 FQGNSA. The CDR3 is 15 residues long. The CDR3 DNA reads TGTGCCAGCAGCCCTACCGACAGTAGCACAGATACGCAGTATTTT. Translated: CASSPTDSSTDTQYF. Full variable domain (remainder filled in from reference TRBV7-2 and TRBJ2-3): GAGVSQSPSNKVTEKGKDVELRCDPISGHTALYWYRQSLGQGLEFLIYFQGNSAPDKSGLPSDRFSAERTGGSVSTLTIQRTQQEDSAVYLCASSPTDSSTDTQYFGPGTRLTVL.

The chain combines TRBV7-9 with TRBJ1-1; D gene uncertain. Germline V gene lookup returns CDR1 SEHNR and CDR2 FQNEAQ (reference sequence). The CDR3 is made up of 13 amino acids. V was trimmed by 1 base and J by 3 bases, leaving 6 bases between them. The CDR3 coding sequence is TGTGCCAGCAGCTTAGGGACCTACACTGAAGCTTTCTTT. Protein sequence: CASSLGTYTEAFF.

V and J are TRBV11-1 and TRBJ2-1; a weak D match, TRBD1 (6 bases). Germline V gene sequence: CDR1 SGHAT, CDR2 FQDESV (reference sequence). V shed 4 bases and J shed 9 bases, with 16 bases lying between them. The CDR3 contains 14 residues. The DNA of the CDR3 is TGTGCCAGCAGCTCGCAAACCGGGACACTTGAGCAGTTCTTC. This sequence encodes CASSSQTGTLEQFF.

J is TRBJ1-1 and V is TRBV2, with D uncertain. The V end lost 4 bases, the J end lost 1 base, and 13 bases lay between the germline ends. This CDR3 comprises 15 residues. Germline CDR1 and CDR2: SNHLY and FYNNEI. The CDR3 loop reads CASSGHRLENTEAFF. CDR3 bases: TGTGCCAGCAGTGGACACCGACTAGAGAACACTGAAGCTTTCTTT. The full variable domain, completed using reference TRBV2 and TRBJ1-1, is EPEVTQTPSHQVTQMGQEVILRCVPISNHLYFYWYRQILGQKVEFLVSFYNNEISEKSEIFDDQFSVERPDGSNFTLKIRSTKLEDSAMYFCASSGHRLENTEAFFGQGTRLTVV.

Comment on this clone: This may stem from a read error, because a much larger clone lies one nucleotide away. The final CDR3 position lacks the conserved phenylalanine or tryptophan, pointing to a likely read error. DNA of the CDR3: TGTGCCAGCAGTGGGTCCTTGTATGGCTACACCCTC. This translates into CASSGSLYGYTL. V usage is TRBV2 and J usage is TRBJ1-2; D not certain. The length of the CDR3 is 12 residues. The germline V and J ends were trimmed by 4 bases and 5 bases, with 8 bases remaining between them. Germline V gene sequence: CDR1 SNHLY, CDR2 FYNNEI.

The CDR3 DNA is TGTGCCAGCAGGCGACAGGCCCAAGAGACCCAGTACTTC. Encoded protein: CASRRQAQETQYF. The J gene is TRBJ2-5, the V gene TRBV7-2; tentative D call: TRBD1 (6 bases). CDR1 SGHTA and CDR2 FQGNSA come from the germline V gene. Trimming pared 6 bases from V and 1 base from J, leaving 9 bases between. The CDR3 is 13 amino acids.

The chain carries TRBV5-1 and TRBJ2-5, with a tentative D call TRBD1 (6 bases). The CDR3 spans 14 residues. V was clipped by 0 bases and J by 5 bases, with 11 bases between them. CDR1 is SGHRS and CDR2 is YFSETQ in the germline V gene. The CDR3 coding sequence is TGCGCCAGCAGCTTGGAAGGGGGAATGGAGACCCAGTACTTC. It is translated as CASSLEGGMETQYF.

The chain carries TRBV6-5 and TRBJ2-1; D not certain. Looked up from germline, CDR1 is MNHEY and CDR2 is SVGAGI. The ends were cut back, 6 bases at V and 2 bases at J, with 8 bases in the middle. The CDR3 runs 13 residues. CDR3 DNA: TGTGCCAGCAGAGGAGACACCTACAATGAGCAGTTCTTC. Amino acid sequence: CASRGDTYNEQFF.

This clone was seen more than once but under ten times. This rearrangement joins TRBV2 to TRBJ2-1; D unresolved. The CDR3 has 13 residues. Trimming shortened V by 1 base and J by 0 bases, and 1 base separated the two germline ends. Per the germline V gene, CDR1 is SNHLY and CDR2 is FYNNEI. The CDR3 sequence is CASSEDSYNEQFF. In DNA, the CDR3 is TGTGCCAGCAGTGAAGACTCCTACAATGAGCAGTTCTTC.

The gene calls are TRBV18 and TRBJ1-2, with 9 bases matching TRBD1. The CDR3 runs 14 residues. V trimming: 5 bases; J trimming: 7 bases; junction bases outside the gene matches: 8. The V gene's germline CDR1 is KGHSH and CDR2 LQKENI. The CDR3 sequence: CASSSPGQGTGYTF. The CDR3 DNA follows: TGTGCCAGCTCATCTCCGGGACAGGGAACTGGCTACACCTTC.

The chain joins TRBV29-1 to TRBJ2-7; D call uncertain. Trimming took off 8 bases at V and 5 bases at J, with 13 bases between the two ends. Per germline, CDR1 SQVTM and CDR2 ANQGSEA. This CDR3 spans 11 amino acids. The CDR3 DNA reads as TGCAGCCTTTGGGCCCCCCACGAGCAGTACTTC. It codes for CSLWAPHEQYF.

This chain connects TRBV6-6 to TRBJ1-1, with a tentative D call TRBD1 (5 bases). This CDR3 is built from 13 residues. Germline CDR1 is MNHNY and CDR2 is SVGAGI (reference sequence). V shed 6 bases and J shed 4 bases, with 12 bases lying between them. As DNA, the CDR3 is TGTGCCAGCAGCCAGGGTTTAGGCACTGAAGCTTTCTTT. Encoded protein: CASSQGLGTEAFF.